This T cell receptor beta chain was documented in a study of cytomegalovirus exposure and HLA in healthy donors. Study background: Approximately 180 million T cells yielded some 100 million unique TCR beta sequences, as an earlier analysis found. General study points: Reportedly, HLA-A and HLA-B alleles of most subjects were accurately predicted from TCR beta.

Note on this clone: The antigen remains unidentified.

The CDR3 is made up of 14 amino acids. V was trimmed by 1 base and J by 3 bases, leaving 10 bases between them. Germline CDR1 ENHRY, CDR2 SYGVKD. Researchers ran the PCR with 60 Vbeta and 13 Jbeta primers. Method: immunoSEQ multiplex PCR; TCRdb's copy keeps in-frame clones and lacks some. The table lists under 110,000 clones, around 85% of them singletons. The sequence was obtained from a young man in good health and CMV-seronegative. The chain has TRBV10-3 and TRBJ2-7, with a possible D match to TRBD2 (6 bases). The sample comprised PBMCs. The CDR3 region is CAISELAERYEQYF. CDR3 DNA: TGTGCCATCAGTGAGTTAGCGGAACGCTACGAGCAGTACTTC.